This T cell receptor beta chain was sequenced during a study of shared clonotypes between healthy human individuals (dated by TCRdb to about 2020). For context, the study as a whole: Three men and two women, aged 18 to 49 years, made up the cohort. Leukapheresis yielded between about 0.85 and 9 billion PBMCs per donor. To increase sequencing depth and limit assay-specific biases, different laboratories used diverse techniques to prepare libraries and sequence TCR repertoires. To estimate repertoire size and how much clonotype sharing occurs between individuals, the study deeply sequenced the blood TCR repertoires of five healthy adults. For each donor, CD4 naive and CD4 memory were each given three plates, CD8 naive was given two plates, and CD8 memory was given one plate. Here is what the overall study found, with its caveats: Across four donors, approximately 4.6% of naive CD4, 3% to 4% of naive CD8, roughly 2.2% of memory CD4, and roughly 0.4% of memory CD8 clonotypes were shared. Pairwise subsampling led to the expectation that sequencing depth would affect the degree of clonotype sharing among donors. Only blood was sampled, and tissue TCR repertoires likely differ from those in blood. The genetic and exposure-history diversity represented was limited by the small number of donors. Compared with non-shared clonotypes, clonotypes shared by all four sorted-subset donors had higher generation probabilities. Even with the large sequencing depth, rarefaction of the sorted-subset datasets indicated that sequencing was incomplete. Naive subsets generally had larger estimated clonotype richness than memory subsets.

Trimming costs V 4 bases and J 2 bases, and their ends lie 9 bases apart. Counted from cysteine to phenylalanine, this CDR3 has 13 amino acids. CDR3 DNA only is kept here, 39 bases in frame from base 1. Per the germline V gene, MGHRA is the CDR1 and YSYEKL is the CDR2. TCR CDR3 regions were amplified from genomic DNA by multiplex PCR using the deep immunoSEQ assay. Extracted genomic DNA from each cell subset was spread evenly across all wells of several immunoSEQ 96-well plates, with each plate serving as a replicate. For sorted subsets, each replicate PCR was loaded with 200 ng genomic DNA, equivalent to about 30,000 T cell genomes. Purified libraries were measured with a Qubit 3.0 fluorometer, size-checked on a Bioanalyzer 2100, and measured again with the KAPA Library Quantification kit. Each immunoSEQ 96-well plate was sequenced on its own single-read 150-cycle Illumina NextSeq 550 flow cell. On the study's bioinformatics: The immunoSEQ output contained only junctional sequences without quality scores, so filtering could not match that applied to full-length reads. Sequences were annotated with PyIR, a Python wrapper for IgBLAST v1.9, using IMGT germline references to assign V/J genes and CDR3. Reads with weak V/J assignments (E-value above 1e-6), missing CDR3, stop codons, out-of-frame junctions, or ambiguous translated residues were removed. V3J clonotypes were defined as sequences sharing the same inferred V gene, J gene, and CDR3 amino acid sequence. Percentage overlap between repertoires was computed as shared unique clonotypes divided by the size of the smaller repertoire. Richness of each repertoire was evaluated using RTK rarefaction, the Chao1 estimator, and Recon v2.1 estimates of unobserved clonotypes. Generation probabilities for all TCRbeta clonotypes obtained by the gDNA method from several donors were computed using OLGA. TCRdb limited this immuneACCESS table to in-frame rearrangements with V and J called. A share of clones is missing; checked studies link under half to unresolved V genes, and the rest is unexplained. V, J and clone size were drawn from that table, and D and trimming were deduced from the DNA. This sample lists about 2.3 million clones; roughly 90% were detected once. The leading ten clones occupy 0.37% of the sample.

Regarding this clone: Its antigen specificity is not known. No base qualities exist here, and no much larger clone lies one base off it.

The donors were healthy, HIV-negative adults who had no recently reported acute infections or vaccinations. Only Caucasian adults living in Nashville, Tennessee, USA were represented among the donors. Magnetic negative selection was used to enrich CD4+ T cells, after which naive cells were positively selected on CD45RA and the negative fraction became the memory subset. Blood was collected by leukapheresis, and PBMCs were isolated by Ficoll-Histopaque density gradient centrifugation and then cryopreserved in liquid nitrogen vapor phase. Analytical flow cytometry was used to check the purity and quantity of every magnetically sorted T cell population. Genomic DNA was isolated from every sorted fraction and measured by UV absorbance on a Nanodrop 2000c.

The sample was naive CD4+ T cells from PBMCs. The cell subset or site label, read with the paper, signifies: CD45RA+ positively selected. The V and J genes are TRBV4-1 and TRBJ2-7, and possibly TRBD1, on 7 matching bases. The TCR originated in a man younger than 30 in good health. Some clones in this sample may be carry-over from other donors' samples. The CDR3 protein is CASSPRGAYEQYF. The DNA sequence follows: TGCGCCAGCAGCCCCAGGGGGGCCTACGAGCAGTACTTC.